This T cell receptor beta chain was recovered during a study of T cell repertoires in cytomegalovirus infection (dated by TCRdb to between 2018 and 2020). In the study overall: The HLA type of each donor mattered for the analysis, because public TCR beta signatures pointed to carriage of CMV infection along with the matching HLA type.

V sheds 2 bases and J sheds 2 bases, leaving 7 bases between their ends. For CDR1 and CDR2, the germline V gene lists WSHSY and SAAADI. The CDR3 contains 14 residues, cysteine and phenylalanine counted. Only the CDR3 region is kept as DNA, spanning 42 bases read in frame from base 1. This clonotype was picked up many times. No cognate antigen has been identified for it. The sample holds no much larger clone one base away, and base qualities are not on file. Beyond this particular receptor, the publication reports: The ex vivo response was dominated by HLA-C-restricted CMV-specific TCR beta clonotypes, and the single most frequent clonotype in two of eight donors was supplied by these HLA-C-restricted clonotypes. In both this cohort and an independent cohort of approximately 350 donors, the cumulative frequency of public TCR beta family members distinguished carriers of CMV infection plus the relevant HLA type.

Sequencing relied on an Illumina HiSeq 1500. TCRdb applied fastp at Q25 and MiXCR to the public reads, then kept only in-frame beta chains. Identical CDR3 protein sequences are pooled into one entry, listed with their most common genes and DNA. A total of about 230,000 distinct CDR3 sequences appear in this sample, about 23% of them only once. The ten top clones hold 15% to 20% of the sample. Recombination linked TRBV10-2 to TRBJ1-5; confidence is insufficient to name the D gene. Sequencing was carried out using CD8+ T cells from PBMCs. The source of this sequence is a human donor in good health (CMV status not recorded). Some clones in this sample may be carry-over from other donors' samples. CDR3 reads: CASSEEGGNQPQHF. The nucleotide sequence is given as TGCGCCAGCAGTGAGGAAGGTGGCAATCAGCCCCAGCATTTT.